This TCR beta chain came from a study of T cell responses to AZD1222 COVID-19 vaccine. The CDR3 runs to 15 residues. CDR1 SGHAT and CDR2 FQNNGV come from the germline V gene. V was cut by 5 bases and J by 0 bases, with 13 bases left in between. Libraries were prepared by immunoSEQ multiplex PCR; TCRdb keeps only in-frame clonotypes and omits some of them. In the table there are over 100,000 clones, around 84% of which are singletons. The V and J genes are TRBV11-2 and TRBJ1-1; D might be TRBD1 (6 bases). The source is an adult in good health. Sequencing used peripheral blood, obtained on day 0 of AZD1222 vaccination. The CDR3 region has the DNA TGTGCCAGCAGCCAGAGCGGACAGTTGAACACTGAAGCTTTCTTT. Its translation: CASSQSGQLNTEAFF. Together with reference TRBV11-2 and TRBJ1-1, the CDR3 gives the full variable domain: EAGVAQSPRYKIIEKRQSVAFWCNPISGHATLYWYQQILGQGPKLLIQFQNNGVVDDSQLPKDRFSAERLKGVDSTLKIQPAKLEDSAVYLCASSQSGQLNTEAFFGQGTRLTVV.